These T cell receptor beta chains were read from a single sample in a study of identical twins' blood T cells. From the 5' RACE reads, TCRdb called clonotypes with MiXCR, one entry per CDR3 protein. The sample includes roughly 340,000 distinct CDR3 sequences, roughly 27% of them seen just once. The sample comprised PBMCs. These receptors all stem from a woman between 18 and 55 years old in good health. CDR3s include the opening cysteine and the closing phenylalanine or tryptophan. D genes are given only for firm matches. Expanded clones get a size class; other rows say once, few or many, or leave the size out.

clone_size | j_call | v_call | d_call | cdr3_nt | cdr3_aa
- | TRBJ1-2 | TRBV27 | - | TGTGCCAGCAGCCCCGACAATGGGCGGGGCTATGGCTACACCTTC | CASSPDNGRGYGYTF
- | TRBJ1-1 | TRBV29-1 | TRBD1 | TGCAGCGGAACGCAGGGGGCGGTTCAAGCTTTCTTT | CSGTQGAVQAFF
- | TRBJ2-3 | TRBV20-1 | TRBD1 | TGCAGTGCATATTACAGGGGGGCAGATACGCAGTATTTT | CSAYYRGADTQYF
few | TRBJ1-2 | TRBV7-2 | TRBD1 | TGTGCCAGCAGCTTAGAACGGGACAGTGTCTATGGCTACACCTTC | CASSLERDSVYGYTF
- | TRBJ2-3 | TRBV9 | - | TGTGCCAGCAGCGTAGCCCAGTTCCCAGATACGCAGTATTTT | CASSVAQFPDTQYF
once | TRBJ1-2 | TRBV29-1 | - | TGCAGCGCCCGAAAGGGGGGCCCATATGGCTACACCTTC | CSARKGGPYGYTF
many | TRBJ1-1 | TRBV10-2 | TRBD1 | TGCGCCAGTACTGTTGACAGGGGCGCTGAAGCTTTCTTT | CASTVDRGAEAFF
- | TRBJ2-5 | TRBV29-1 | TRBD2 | TGCAGCGTTTCCGGGACTAGCGGGACGGAAGAGACCCAGTACTTC | CSVSGTSGTEETQYF
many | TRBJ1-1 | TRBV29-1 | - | TGCAGCGTTGACAGGGGAAGAAACACTGAAGCTTTCTTT | CSVDRGRNTEAFF
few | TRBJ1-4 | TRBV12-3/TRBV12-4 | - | TGTGCCAGCAGTTCGTTCAGGGGTTTGAGGGAAAAACTGTTTTTT | CASSSFRGLREKLFF
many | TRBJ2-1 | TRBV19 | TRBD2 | TGTGCCAGTAGCTTAGCGGGAGGGTACCACAATGAGCAGTTCTTC | CASSLAGGYHNEQFF
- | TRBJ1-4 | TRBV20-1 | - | TGCAGTGCTAGAACTCCTTTGGTCGAAAAACTGTTTTTT | CSARTPLVEKLFF
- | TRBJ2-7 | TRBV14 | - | TGTGCCGGCAGCCAGGGGATACCCTACGAGCAGTACTTC | CAGSQGIPYEQYF
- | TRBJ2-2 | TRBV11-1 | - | TGTGCCAGCAGCTTTGGGTTGGACACCGGGGAGCTGTTTTTT | CASSFGLDTGELFF
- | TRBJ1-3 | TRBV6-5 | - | TGTGCCAGCAGTAGGGGGACAATCGCTGGAAACACCATATATTTT | CASSRGTIAGNTIYF
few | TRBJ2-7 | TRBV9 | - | TGTGCCAGCAGCGTAGGGGCATCTCCTACTATGGAGCAGTACTTC | CASSVGASPTMEQYF
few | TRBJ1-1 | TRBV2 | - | TGTGCCAGCAGTGTACAGGAGGACACTGAAGCTTTCTTT | CASSVQEDTEAFF
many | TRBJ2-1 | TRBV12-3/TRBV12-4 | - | TGTGCCAGCAGTTTGCGGGGAGGTGAGCAGTTCTTC | CASSLRGGEQFF
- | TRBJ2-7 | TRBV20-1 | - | TGCAGTGCTAGAGATCCGGGGCAGGGGTCGAACGAGCAGTACTTC | CSARDPGQGSNEQYF
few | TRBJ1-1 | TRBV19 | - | TGTGCCAGTAGTTCTTACAACACTGAAGCTTTCTTT | CASSSYNTEAFF
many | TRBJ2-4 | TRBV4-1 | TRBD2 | TGCGCCAGCAGCCCCTTAGGCGGTACTAGCGGGAGAGGAGCCAAAAACATTCAGTACTTC | CASSPLGGTSGRGAKNIQYF
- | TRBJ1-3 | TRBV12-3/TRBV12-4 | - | TGTGCCAGCAGTTTAGGTTTCTATGTCTCTGGAAACACCATATATTTT | CASSLGFYVSGNTIYF
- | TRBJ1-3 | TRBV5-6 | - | TGTGCCAGCAGCTGGGGGGGGTGGACCCAGGTGGCTGGAAACACCATATATTTT | CASSWGGWTQVAGNTIYF
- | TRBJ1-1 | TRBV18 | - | TGTGCCAACTCACCACAGGAGAACACTGAAGCTTTCTTT | CANSPQENTEAFF
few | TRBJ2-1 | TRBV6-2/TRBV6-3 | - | TGTGCCAGCAGTTACAATTCGATCAATGAGCAGTTCTTC | CASSYNSINEQFF
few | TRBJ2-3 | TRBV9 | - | TGTGCCAGCAGCGTAGTCTGGTACACAGATACGCAGTATTTT | CASSVVWYTDTQYF
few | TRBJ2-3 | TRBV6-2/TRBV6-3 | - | TGTGCCAGCAGTATTGCAGATACGCAGTATTTT | CASSIADTQYF
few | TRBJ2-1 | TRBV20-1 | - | TGCAGCGCTAGCTCCCTCGGCGCGGCGATGAATGAGCAGTTCTTC | CSASSLGAAMNEQFF
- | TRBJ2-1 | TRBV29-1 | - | TGCAGCGTTGCATCAGGAAATGAGCAGTTCTTC | CSVASGNEQFF
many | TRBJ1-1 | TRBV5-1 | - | TGCGCCAGCACCCAGGGAACTGAAGCTTTCTTT | CASTQGTEAFF
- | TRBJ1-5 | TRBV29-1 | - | TGCAGCGTTGAAATAAAGTGGACAGCCGGCCTCTATAGCAATCAGCCCCAGCATTTT | CSVEIKWTAGLYSNQPQHF
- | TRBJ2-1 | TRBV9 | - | TGTGCCAGCAGCGCTGCGACTGGACCCGGTGAGCAGTTCTTC | CASSAATGPGEQFF
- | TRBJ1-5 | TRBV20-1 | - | TGCAGTGCTAGCAGGGGATATCAGCCCCAGCATTTT | CSASRGYQPQHF
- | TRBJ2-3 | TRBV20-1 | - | TGCAGTGCTAGGGGCGGTCAGACGCTATCCACGCAGTATTTT | CSARGGQTLSTQYF
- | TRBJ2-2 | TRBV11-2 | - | TGTGCCAGCAGCTTAGATTTGGGAAGGGTTAGCACCGGGGAGCTGTTTTTT | CASSLDLGRVSTGELFF
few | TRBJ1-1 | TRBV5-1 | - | TGCGCCAGCAGCTTGAGTTTGTGGGAGGGTGTCACTGAAGCTTTCTTT | CASSLSLWEGVTEAFF
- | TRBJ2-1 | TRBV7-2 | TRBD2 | TGTGCCAGCAGCTTACGGGCGGGAGCTCTCTACAATGAGCAGTTCTTC | CASSLRAGALYNEQFF
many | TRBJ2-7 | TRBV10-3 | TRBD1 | TGTGCCATCAGCGCCGACAGGGGTGACGAGCAGTACTTC | CAISADRGDEQYF
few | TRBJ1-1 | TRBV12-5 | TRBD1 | TGTGCTAGTGGTCCGACAGGGGGCTGGGGAACTGAAGCTTTCTTT | CASGPTGGWGTEAFF